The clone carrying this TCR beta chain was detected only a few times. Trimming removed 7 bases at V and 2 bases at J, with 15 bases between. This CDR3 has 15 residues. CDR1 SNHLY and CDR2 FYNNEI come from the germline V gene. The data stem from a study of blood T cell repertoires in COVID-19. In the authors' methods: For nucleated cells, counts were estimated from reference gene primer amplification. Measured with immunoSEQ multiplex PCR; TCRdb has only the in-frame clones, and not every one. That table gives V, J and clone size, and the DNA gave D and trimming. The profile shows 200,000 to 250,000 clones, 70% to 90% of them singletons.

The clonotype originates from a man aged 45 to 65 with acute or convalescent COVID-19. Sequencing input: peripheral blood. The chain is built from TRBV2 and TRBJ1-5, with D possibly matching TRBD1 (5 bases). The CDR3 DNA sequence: TGTGCCAGCAATCCCGACCAAGGGGGCAATCAGCCCCAGCATTTT. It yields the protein CASNPDQGGNQPQHF. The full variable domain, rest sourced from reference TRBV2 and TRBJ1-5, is EPEVTQTPSHQVTQMGQEVILRCVPISNHLYFYWYRQILGQKVEFLVSFYNNEISEKSEIFDDQFSVERPDGSNFTLKIRSTKLEDSAMYFCASNPDQGGNQPQHFGDGTRLSIL.